This record concerns one TCR beta chain sequence. The CDR3 runs to 14 residues. V dropped 6 bases and J dropped 6; count of bases not matched to a gene: 5. Attachment of unique molecular identifiers to individual cDNA molecules was performed in the library. TCRdb ran MiXCR on the RACE reads and lists one entry per CDR3 protein. Of a few hundred thousand distinct CDR3 sequences in the sample, roughly 6% are singletons; the top ten hold around 6%. Stated time point: patch test 2, 6 weeks after DPC sensitization. Described treatment: therapeutic diphenylcyclopropenone sensitization with weekly scalp DPC. The data stem from a study of human T cells and chemical hapten exposure.

The source was whole blood, collected in connection with sensitization to the hapten diphenylcyclopropenone (DPC). V is TRBV12-3 or TRBV12-4 and J is TRBJ2-7, with 13 bases fitting TRBD2. The sequence came from a young woman with alopecia areata. Some clones in this sample may be carry-over from other donors' samples. CDR3 nucleotides: TGTGCCAGCAGGGGACTAGCGGGGAGGGCCGAGCAGTACTTC. Protein sequence: CASRGLAGRAEQYF.